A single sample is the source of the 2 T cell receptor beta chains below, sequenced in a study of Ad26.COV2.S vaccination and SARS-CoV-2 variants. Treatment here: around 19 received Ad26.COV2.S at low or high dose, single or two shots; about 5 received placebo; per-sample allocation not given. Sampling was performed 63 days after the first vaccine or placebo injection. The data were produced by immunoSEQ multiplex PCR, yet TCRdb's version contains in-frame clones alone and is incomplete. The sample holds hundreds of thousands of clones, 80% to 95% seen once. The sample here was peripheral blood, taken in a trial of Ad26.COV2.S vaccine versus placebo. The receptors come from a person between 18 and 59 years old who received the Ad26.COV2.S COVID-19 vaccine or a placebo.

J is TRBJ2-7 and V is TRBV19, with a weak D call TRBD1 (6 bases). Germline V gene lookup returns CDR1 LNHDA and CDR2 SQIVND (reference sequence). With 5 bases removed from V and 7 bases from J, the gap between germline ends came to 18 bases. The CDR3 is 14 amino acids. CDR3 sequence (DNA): TGTGCCAGTAGTGGACAGTTGGGGTCGAGAGAGCAGTACTTC. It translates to CASSGQLGSREQYF.

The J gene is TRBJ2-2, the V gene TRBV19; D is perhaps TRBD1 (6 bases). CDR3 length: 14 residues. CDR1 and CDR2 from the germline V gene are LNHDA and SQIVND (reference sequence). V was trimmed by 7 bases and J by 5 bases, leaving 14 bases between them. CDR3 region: CASTQKGETGELFF. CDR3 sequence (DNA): TGTGCCAGTACCCAGAAGGGGGAAACCGGGGAGCTGTTTTTT.